This TCR beta chain was identified in a study of T cell changes during pregnancy in multiple sclerosis. Germline CDR1 and CDR2: SGHAT and FQNNGV. Trimming left V 4 bases short and J 1 base short, with 10 bases between. CDR3 length equals 14 residues. The method was immunoSEQ multiplex PCR; TCRdb's version includes in-frame clones alone and lacks a portion of them. The table includes fewer than 45,000 clones, about 89% detected once. The receptor was derived from a female donor in good health, enrolled as a control in a pregnancy study. This sample comprised CD4+ T cells from peripheral blood mononuclear cells, obtained in the third trimester of pregnancy. The V and J genes are TRBV11-2 and TRBJ1-1; no definite D call. CDR3 sequence: CASSWTDENTEAFF. The CDR3 nucleotides read TGTGCCAGCAGCTGGACTGACGAGAACACTGAAGCTTTCTTT.